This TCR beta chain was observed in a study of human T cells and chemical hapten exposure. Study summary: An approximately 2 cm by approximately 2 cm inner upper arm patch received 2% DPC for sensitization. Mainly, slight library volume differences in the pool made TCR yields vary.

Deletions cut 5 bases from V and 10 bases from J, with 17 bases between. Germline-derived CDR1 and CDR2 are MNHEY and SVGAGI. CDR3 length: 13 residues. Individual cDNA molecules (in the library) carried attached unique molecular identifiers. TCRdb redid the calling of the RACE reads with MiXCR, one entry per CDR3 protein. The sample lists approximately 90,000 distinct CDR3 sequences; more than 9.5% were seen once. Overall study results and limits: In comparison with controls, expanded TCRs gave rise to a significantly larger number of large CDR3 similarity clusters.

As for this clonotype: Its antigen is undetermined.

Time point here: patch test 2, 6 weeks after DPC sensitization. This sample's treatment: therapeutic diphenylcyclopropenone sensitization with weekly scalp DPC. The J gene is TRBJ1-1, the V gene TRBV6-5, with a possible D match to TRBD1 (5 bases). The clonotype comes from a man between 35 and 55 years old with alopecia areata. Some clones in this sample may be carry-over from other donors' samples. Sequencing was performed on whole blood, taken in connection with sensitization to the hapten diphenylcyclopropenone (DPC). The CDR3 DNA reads TGTGCCAGCAGTCCATTCCCGGGGAGGGGAGCTTTCTTT. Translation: CASSPFPGRGAFF.